A single sample is the source of the 28 T cell receptor beta chains below, sequenced in a study of cytomegalovirus exposure and HLA in healthy donors. Libraries were prepared by immunoSEQ multiplex PCR; TCRdb keeps only in-frame clonotypes and omits some of them. Altogether approximately 220,000 clones are present, 75% to 95% being singletons, with the ten largest covering 0.85% to 1.2%. Specimen: PBMCs. These receptors were taken from a woman aged 18-35 years in good health and CMV-seronegative.

The genes are TRBV14 and TRBJ2-2; D gene ambiguous. CDR1 and CDR2 (germline): SGHDN, FVKESK. V was pared by 1 base and J by 5 bases, with 5 bases between. The CDR3 loop spans 13 amino acids. The CDR3 DNA is TGTGCCAGCAGCCAAGTCAGGACCGGGGAGCTGTTTTTT. The encoded protein is CASSQVRTGELFF. Full variable domain (remainder filled in from reference TRBV14 and TRBJ2-2): EAGVTQFPSHSVIEKGQTVTLRCDPISGHDNLYWYRRVMGKEIKFLLHFVKESKQDESGMPNNRFLAERTGGTYSTLKVQPAELEDSGVYFCASSQVRTGELFFGEGSRLTVL.

The chain combines TRBV27 with TRBJ2-7; D may be TRBD2 (6 bases). V lost 6 bases, J lost 0 bases, and 15 bases lay in between. This CDR3 contains 15 residues. The germline V gene encodes CDR1 MNHEY and CDR2 SMNVEV (reference sequence). The CDR3 spells CASSPGAGLSYEQYF. In DNA form, the CDR3 reads TGTGCCAGCAGCCCAGGAGCGGGCCTCTCCTACGAGCAGTACTTC.

The V and J genes are TRBV30 and TRBJ1-1; weak D call: TRBD1 (6 bases). The length of the CDR3 is 14 residues. V lost 0 bases and J 6 bases, leaving 14 bases between the germline ends. Germline values: CDR1 GTSNPN, CDR2 SVGIG (reference sequence). The CDR3 DNA is TGTGCCTGGAGTGTAACAGGGACGAGGTCTGAAGCTTTCTTT. Translated: CAWSVTGTRSEAFF.

The V and J genes are TRBV7-9 and TRBJ2-1, with TRBD1 matching 7 bases. This CDR3 comprises 15 residues. The trim removed 5 bases at V and 3 bases at J, leaving 7 bases unmatched. The germline gives CDR1 SEHNR, CDR2 FQNEAQ (reference sequence). CDR3 coding DNA: TGTGCCAGCAGCCACCGGGACAGAGACTACAATGAGCAGTTCTTC. It codes for CASSHRDRDYNEQFF.

The chain couples TRBV9 to TRBJ2-2; 13 nucleotides match TRBD2. V was clipped by 6 bases and J by 2 bases; unmatched bases: 7. The CDR3 contains 17 residues. The germline CDR1 and CDR2 sequences are SGDLS and YYNGEE. CDR3 coding DNA: TGTGCCAGCACACCGGGACTAGCGGGATCAAACACCGGGGAGCTGTTTTTT. Its translation: CASTPGLAGSNTGELFF.

V usage is TRBV14 and J usage is TRBJ2-7; the match to TRBD2 covers 11 bases. V trimming: 2 bases; J trimming: 0 bases; junction bases outside the gene matches: 6. The CDR3 spans 17 residues. Germline V gene sequence: CDR1 SGHDN, CDR2 FVKESK. CDR3 DNA sequence: TGTGCCAGCAGCCAACGGGTAGCGGGAGGGAGCTCCTACGAGCAGTACTTC. It yields the protein CASSQRVAGGSSYEQYF.

J is TRBJ2-1 and V is TRBV14, with D perhaps matching TRBD2 (5 bases). V lost 1 base and J lost 5, with 12 bases in between. This CDR3 contains 15 residues. Germline-derived CDR1 and CDR2 are SGHDN and FVKESK. The DNA for the CDR3 is TGTGCCAGCAGCCAAGTTACGGGGATCAACAATGAGCAGTTCTTC. This codes for CASSQVTGINNEQFF.

The chain employs TRBV9 and TRBJ2-1, with D possibly TRBD2 on 6 matching bases. Trimming cost V 7 bases and J 4 bases, with 18 bases left between them. Germline V gene lookup returns CDR1 SGDLS and CDR2 YYNGEE. The length of the CDR3 is 15 residues. CDR3 loop: CASSRSGEGYNEQFF. The CDR3, as DNA: TGTGCCAGCTCTCGCTCGGGAGAAGGGTACAATGAGCAGTTCTTC.

The count of this clone is one. CDR3 in DNA: TGTGCCTGGAAAAAGAGGCAGGGGGAGACTGAAGCTTTCTTT. Translation: CAWKKRQGETEAFF. J is TRBJ1-1 and V is TRBV30; the match to TRBD1 covers 7 bases. Germline V gene lookup returns CDR1 GTSNPN and CDR2 SVGIG (reference sequence). V gave up 4 bases and J gave up 5 bases; unmatched junction bases: 10. CDR3 length equals 14 residues.

The genes are TRBV15 and TRBJ2-7; TRBD2 aligns across 10 bases. Germline V gene data show CDR1 as LNHNV and CDR2 as YYDKDF (reference sequence). The CDR3 covers 15 residues. V trimming: 2 bases; J trimming: 3 bases; junction bases outside the gene matches: 4. The CDR3: CATSRSLAGYYEQYF. The CDR3 DNA sequence: TGTGCCACCAGCAGATCACTAGCGGGGTACTACGAGCAGTACTTC.

V is TRBV5-1 and J is TRBJ1-2, with 8 bases fitting TRBD1. The germline gives CDR1 SGHRS, CDR2 YFSETQ. V dropped 3 bases and J dropped 4; count of bases not matched to a gene: 2. This CDR3 is 13 amino acids long. The CDR3 DNA sequence: TGCGCCAGCAGCTCAACAGGGGGCTATGGCTACACCTTC. Encoded protein: CASSSTGGYGYTF.

This clone showed up just once. V and J are TRBV30 and TRBJ1-1; no definite D call. With 2 bases removed from V and 7 bases from J, the gap between germline ends came to 11 bases. Germline assignment: CDR1 GTSNPN and CDR2 SVGIG (reference sequence). The CDR3 runs to 12 residues. CDR3 DNA sequence: TGTGCCTGGAGTTCCTTTGGAGTTGAAGCTTTCTTT. Translated: CAWSSFGVEAFF. Full variable domain (rest looked up from reference TRBV30 and TRBJ1-1): SQTIHQWPATLVQPVGSPLSLECTVEGTSNPNLYWYRQAAGRGLQLLFYSVGIGQISSEVPQNLSASRPQDRQFILSSKKLLLSDSGFYLCAWSSFGVEAFFGQGTRLTVV.

The CDR3 spells CASSLSPSRANEQFF. The CDR3 coding sequence is TGTGCCAGCAGTTTATCCCCGAGCAGGGCGAATGAGCAGTTCTTC. The rearrangement joins TRBV27 to TRBJ2-1, with a tentative D call TRBD1 (5 bases). Germline V gives CDR1 MNHEY, CDR2 SMNVEV (reference sequence). There are 15 residues in the CDR3. V was shortened by 0 bases and J by 7 bases, with 13 bases between the two germline ends.

This clone was found a few times. The rearrangement uses TRBV7-6 and TRBJ2-2, with D possibly matching TRBD1 (6 bases). V lost 1 base and J lost 5, with 11 bases in between. The CDR3 contains 15 residues. CDR1 is SGHVS, CDR2 FNYEAQ, per germline. CDR3 bases: TGTGCCAGCAGCTTAGGAGTGAGGGGGACCGGGGAGCTGTTTTTT. Its protein is CASSLGVRGTGELFF.

This chain joins TRBV28 and TRBJ1-1; 7 bases are a match to TRBD1. From germline, CDR1 is MDHEN and CDR2 SYDVKM. V lost 6 bases and J lost 0; bases outside the gene matches: 7. The CDR3 length is 15 residues. The CDR3: CASSARGNMNTEAFF. The CDR3 nucleotides are TGTGCCAGCAGCGCCAGGGGGAACATGAACACTGAAGCTTTCTTT. Combining the CDR3 with reference TRBV28 and TRBJ1-1 gives the whole variable domain DVKVTQSSRYLVKRTGEKVFLECVQDMDHENMFWYRQDPGLGLRLIYFSYDVKMKEKGDIPEGYSVSREKKERFSLILESASTNQTSMYLCASSARGNMNTEAFFGQGTRLTVV.

This chain connects TRBV5-1 to TRBJ2-1; TRBD1 matches 11 bases. Per germline, CDR1 SGHRS and CDR2 YFSETQ. This CDR3 has 15 residues. V trimming: 0 bases; J trimming: 12 bases; junction bases outside the gene matches: 8. CDR3 protein: CASSLEGQGAAGQFF. DNA for the CDR3: TGCGCCAGCAGCTTGGAAGGACAGGGGGCGGCAGGGCAGTTCTTC.

This chain connects TRBV6-6 to TRBJ2-7; no reliable D call. The V and J ends lost 6 bases and 2 bases respectively, with 11 bases between them. Germline-derived CDR1 and CDR2 are MNHNY and SVGAGI (reference sequence). The CDR3 sequence is 13 residues long. This chain's CDR3 is CASSPLSAYEQYF. For the CDR3, the DNA is TGTGCCAGCAGCCCCCTGAGTGCCTACGAGCAGTACTTC.

V usage is TRBV19 and J usage is TRBJ2-5; D unclear. V was shortened by 7 bases and J by 0 bases, with 9 bases between the two germline ends. The CDR3 sequence is 13 residues long. Germline CDR1 reads LNHDA; CDR2 reads SQIVND (reference sequence). The CDR3, as DNA: TGTGCCAGTATTGTTTCCTACCAAGAGACCCAGTACTTC. Encoded protein: CASIVSYQETQYF.

This chain uses TRBV5-1 with TRBJ2-2, with 10 positions matching TRBD1. Germline loops: CDR1 SGHRS, CDR2 YFSETQ. The V and J ends lost 2 bases and 6 bases, in that order; junction bases with no gene match: 7. The CDR3 is 16 residues long. CDR3: CASSLRDRGIPGELFF. CDR3 nucleotides: TGCGCCAGCAGCTTACGGGACAGGGGAATTCCCGGGGAGCTGTTTTTT.

This clone appeared once. The rearrangement uses TRBV5-4 and TRBJ1-1, with D unresolved. CDR1 SGHNT and CDR2 YYREEE come from the germline V gene (reference sequence). The CDR3 is 13 amino acids. Trimming took 5 bases from V and 1 from J, leaving 9 bases between them. For the CDR3, the DNA is TGTGCCAGCAGACCACCAGGGAACACTGAAGCTTTCTTT. This gives the protein CASRPPGNTEAFF.

The rearrangement links TRBV10-2 to TRBJ2-7; 7 bases fit TRBD1. Trimming took 4 bases from V and 2 from J; bases not matched to a gene: 2. The CDR3 has 13 amino acids. Germline CDR1 and CDR2: WSHSY and SAAADI. CDR3: CASSAGTAYEQYF. CDR3 sequence (DNA): TGCGCCAGCAGTGCTGGGACAGCCTACGAGCAGTACTTC.

The V gene is TRBV11-2, the J gene TRBJ2-7; the match to TRBD2 covers 13 bases. V lost 9 bases and J lost 0; bases outside the gene matches: 11. This CDR3 spans 17 amino acids. Germline values: CDR1 SGHAT, CDR2 FQNNGV. The CDR3 DNA is TGTGCCAGTAAGGGACTAGCGGGAAGAGGGCCCTCCTACGAGCAGTACTTC. This codes for CASKGLAGRGPSYEQYF.

This chain links TRBV2 with TRBJ1-1; 10 positions match TRBD1. Germline V gives CDR1 SNHLY, CDR2 FYNNEI. The CDR3 is 15 amino acids. Unmatched junction bases numbered 5, after V lost 1 base and J lost 6 bases. CDR3 amino acids: CASSEGGQGGSEAFF. The CDR3 region has the DNA TGTGCCAGCAGTGAAGGAGGACAGGGGGGCTCTGAAGCTTTCTTT.

CDR3 sequence (DNA): TGCGCCAGCAGCTTGGAACGGTCCATATCCAGCTACACCTTC. Protein sequence: CASSLERSISSYTF. The V and J genes are TRBV5-1 and TRBJ1-2, with D hard to call. Trimming stripped 0 bases from V and 9 bases from J, with 15 bases between. The CDR3 covers 14 residues. CDR1 is SGHRS and CDR2 is YFSETQ in the germline V gene.

This clone was seen more than once but under ten times. V is TRBV5-1 and J is TRBJ2-1, with TRBD2 matching 7 bases. The germline gives CDR1 SGHRS, CDR2 YFSETQ. V lost 0 bases and J lost 5; bases outside the gene matches: 8. The CDR3 contains 16 residues. The CDR3 region is CASSLASGGPHNEQFF. CDR3 coding DNA: TGCGCCAGCAGCTTGGCTAGCGGAGGTCCCCACAATGAGCAGTTCTTC.

The chain is built from TRBV6-1 and TRBJ2-5, with a possible D match to TRBD1 (5 bases). Trimming pared 3 bases from V and 4 bases from J, leaving 9 bases between. CDR3 length: 13 amino acids. CDR1 is MNHNS, CDR2 SASEGT, per germline. This CDR3 is CASSDRRGETQYF. The CDR3, as DNA: TGTGCCAGCAGTGATCGTAGGGGAGAGACCCAGTACTTC.

This chain links TRBV6-6 with TRBJ2-5, with D perhaps matching TRBD2 (6 bases). The CDR3 is made up of 15 amino acids. V dropped 4 bases and J dropped 1 base, with 13 bases sitting between them. Germline V gene data show CDR1 as MNHNY and CDR2 as SVGAGI (reference sequence). CDR3: CASSSSRGLQETQYF. The CDR3, as DNA: TGTGCCAGCAGTTCCAGTCGGGGACTCCAAGAGACCCAGTACTTC.

The rearrangement links TRBV6-5 to TRBJ1-2, with D maybe TRBD1 (6 bases). V shed 2 bases and J shed 8 bases, with 6 bases lying between them. Germline-derived CDR1 and CDR2 are MNHEY and SVGAGI. The CDR3 sequence is 11 residues long. Written as DNA, the CDR3 is TGTGCCAGCAGTTACGGGGGCGGCTACACCTTC. The encoded protein is CASSYGGGYTF.